This is a list of T cell receptor beta chains from one sample in a study of T cells expressing NK-cell markers. TCRdb re-called the 5' RACE reads and shows each CDR3 protein once, DNA omitted. This listing includes roughly 180,000 distinct CDR3 sequences. The sequenced material came from blood T cells: a sorted CD56 or NKG2C T cell subset, CD4+ or CD8+ T cells, or bulk PBMC T cells (not recorded which). These receptor sequences come from a man aged 18 to 69 in good health. Each CDR3 is given with its conserved first and last residue.

>TRBV6-5|TRBJ1-1
CASSLQGGTEAFF
>TRBV3-1|TRBJ2-1
CASSQAFGENEQFF
>TRBV3-1|TRBJ2-3
CASSLGQINTDTQYF
>TRBV5-4|TRBJ1-1
CASGTGTEAFF
>TRBV19|TRBJ2-2
CASSTGTEANGELFF
>TRBV27|TRBJ2-1
CASSFQVPYSYNEQFF
>TRBV5-5|TRBJ1-5
CASSLETDYSNQPQHF
>TRBV12-3/TRBV12-4|TRBJ2-3
CASSPLVGELTDTQYF
>TRBV4-1|TRBJ2-3
CASSQAKRAIFDTQYF
>TRBV7-6|TRBJ2-1
CASSLDAGQNIGQFF
>TRBV2|TRBJ1-2
CASSDATDPYYGYTF
>TRBV20-1|TRBJ1-2
CSGEVDYGYTF
>TRBV27|TRBJ2-7
CASQKHYSGVAYEQYF
>TRBV29-1|TRBJ2-2
CSVELPGDDTGELFF
>TRBV4-2|TRBJ2-5
CASSQDPLTSWWKTQYF
>TRBV5-5|TRBJ2-3
CASSLVPSRYDTQYF
>TRBV20-1|TRBJ2-7
CSALDAGRGRDEQYF
>TRBV6-5|TRBJ2-1
CASSYRTSGRSYNEQFF
>TRBV3-1|TRBJ1-1
CASSQDGGFTEAFF
>TRBV9|TRBJ2-7
CASSVDWTSTYEQYF
>TRBV7-2|TRBJ1-2
CASSFLVTENYGYTF
>TRBV13|TRBJ2-3
CASSLDGAHSTDTQYF
>TRBV18|TRBJ2-1
CASSLQSESSYNEQFF
>TRBV7-7|TRBJ1-5
CATSTAPRPQHF
>TRBV5-6|TRBJ2-7
CASSSGFYEQYF
>TRBV20-1|TRBJ2-7
CSASGVDRGPYEQYF
>TRBV10-2|TRBJ2-1
CASSELGWGDREQFF
>TRBV7-9|TRBJ1-6
CASSLVEAGLNSPLHF
>TRBV14|TRBJ2-4
CASRGQSSKPRKSTKNIQYF
>TRBV7-9|TRBJ1-5
CASSLGGPSQPQHF
>TRBV6-1|TRBJ1-4
CASQTGLDEKLFF
>TRBV4-2|TRBJ2-1
CASSPLERRVAHEQFF
>TRBV7-9|TRBJ2-7
CASSLGGGTATRYEQYF
>TRBV6-5|TRBJ1-1
CASSSGPHTEAFF
>TRBV27|TRBJ1-2
CASSPNREGGGYTF
>TRBV18|TRBJ2-5
CASSPASGTEVQETQYF
>TRBV4-1|TRBJ2-1
CASSPPAGGLSWDEQFF
>TRBV6-1|TRBJ2-1
CASSEQDEPHEQFF
>TRBV3-1|TRBJ1-4
CASSEGQSTNEKLFF
>TRBV15|TRBJ2-5
CATSRDRGGTAAQYF
>TRBV4-1|TRBJ2-3
CASSQVTGSADTQYF
>TRBV12-3/TRBV12-4|TRBJ2-5
CASVEGGGTQETQYF
>TRBV7-9|TRBJ2-7
CASSFPRGGADYEQYF
>TRBV5-1|TRBJ1-5
CASSWQGDQPQHF
>TRBV5-6|TRBJ2-3
CASSLEVTLTDTQYF
>TRBV9|TRBJ1-5
CASSAGGGVGQPQHF
>TRBV25-1|TRBJ1-2
CASSSGYYGYTF
>TRBV11-2|TRBJ2-3
CASSVRGTRTDTQYF
>TRBV28|TRBJ2-3
CASSFHLLSRDLPDTQYF
>TRBV4-2|TRBJ2-7
CASSQNTGPAGEYEQYF
>TRBV6-1|TRBJ2-3
CASTITAGVRDTQYF
>TRBV6-1|TRBJ1-1
CASRETGGRSEAFF
>TRBV27|TRBJ2-5
CASSPATSGYQETQYF
>TRBV14|TRBJ1-5
CASSQRSGQGGQPQHF
>TRBV3-1|TRBJ2-3
CASSQQGRNTDTQYF